This T cell receptor (beta chain) comes out of a study of pediatric ulcerative colitis. Study-wide results and limits: Compared with controls, ulcerative colitis showed greater blood-rectum clone sharing. This repertoire reflects total lymphocytes rather than subpopulations like regulatory T cells.

Clones were read by immunoSEQ multiplex PCR, and TCRdb kept only the in-frame ones, dropping some. Of 57,000 or so clones listed, about 89% were seen once; the top ten hold about 1.5%. Per germline, CDR1 MDHEN and CDR2 SYDVKM. Trimming took off 6 bases at V and 3 bases at J, with 9 bases between the two ends. The CDR3 length is 12 residues. Note on this clone: As yet, its antigen is unknown.

The chain links TRBV28 to TRBJ2-7; a possible D gene is TRBD1 (5 bases). The sequence was collected from a boy younger than 18 who was a control in a study of pediatric ulcerative colitis. The sequenced material came from blood. The CDR3 nucleotides are TGTGCCAGCAGCTGGGGCAGCTACGAGCAGTACTTC. Protein product: CASSWGSYEQYF.